This TCR beta chain was found in a study of cytomegalovirus exposure and HLA in healthy donors. General observations from the study: The authors confirmed in vitro that a few CMV-associated chains were specific for CMV antigens.

Some clones are missing from TCRdb's copy, which holds only in-frame ones; the method was immunoSEQ multiplex PCR. Of about 200,000 clones in the sample, roughly 87% were seen once. V gave up 2 bases and J gave up 4 bases, with 12 bases separating them. Germline V gene sequence: CDR1 SGHNT, CDR2 YYREEE (reference sequence). The CDR3 runs 14 residues. With respect to this clone: The antigen is undetermined.

This receptor was identified in a woman aged 18-29 years in good health and CMV-seropositive. The gene calls are TRBV5-4 and TRBJ1-1, with D possibly being TRBD1 (6 bases). Sequencing was carried out using PBMCs. CDR3 amino acids: CASSFTGGSTEAFF. CDR3 in DNA: TGTGCCAGCAGCTTCACGGGGGGCAGCACTGAAGCTTTCTTT.